This T cell receptor beta chain is drawn from a study of Graves' ophthalmopathy and Graves' hyperthyroidism. Diagnostic conclusions were grounded in clinical symptoms, serum thyroxine, TRAb, thyroid ultrasound and orbital computed tomography. Germline loops: CDR1 DFQATT, CDR2 SNEGSKA (reference sequence). The CDR3 extends over 15 amino acids. After removal of 3 bases from V and 5 bases from J, the junction contained 7 bases not matched to a gene. RNA transcripts were the source from which TCR beta CDR3 regions were amplified. An opening RT-PCR round employed HTBI primers and preceded a second-round multiplex PCR. TCRdb re-called the multiplex PCR reads through MiXCR, storing one row per CDR3 protein. The sample lists 650,000 to 800,000 distinct CDR3 sequences; about 38% were seen once. The sample holds many counts of this clonotype.

V gene TRBV20-1 combines with J gene TRBJ1-6; 7 bases match TRBD1. The TCR originated in an adult man with Graves' ophthalmopathy. Sequences were obtained from peripheral blood. The CDR3 DNA reads as TGCAGTGCTAGGAGGGTCGACAGGGATAATTCACCCCTCCACTTT. Translation gives CSARRVDRDNSPLHF.